The 25 T cell receptor beta chains reported below all come from one sample, sequenced in a study of shared clonotypes between healthy human individuals. Naive CD8 isolation took CD45RO-negative cells positively selected for CCR7 and excluded terminally differentiated effector memory CD45RA+ cells. The data were produced by immunoSEQ multiplex PCR, yet TCRdb's version contains in-frame clones alone and is incomplete. The sample consists of roughly 2,000,000 clones, around 96% of them appearing once. Sequencing was performed on naive CD8+ T cells sorted from blood. The origin of the receptors is a man aged 18 to 35 in good health.

The rearrangement joins TRBV27 to TRBJ2-2, with D unresolved. The V end was cut by 10 bases, the J end by 6 bases, with 12 bases between. This CDR3 contains 12 residues. From germline, CDR1 is MNHEY and CDR2 SMNVEV (reference sequence). In nucleotides, the CDR3 is TGTGCCATTAGGCCCGCCTCCGGGGAGCTGTTTTTT. Its protein product is CAIRPASGELFF.

The V and J genes are TRBV6-1 and TRBJ1-5, with D possibly matching TRBD1 (5 bases). Germline CDR1 and CDR2: MNHNS and SASEGT. There are 15 residues in the CDR3. The V gene lost 3 bases and the J gene lost 2 bases, with 11 bases spanning the gap. The CDR3 nucleotides are TGTGCCAGCAGTGACGGGGGATGGGGCAATCAGCCCCAGCATTTT. This codes for CASSDGGWGNQPQHF.

The chain employs TRBV6-5 and TRBJ2-5, with D perhaps matching TRBD1 (5 bases). Trimming took off 2 bases at V and 9 bases at J, with 13 bases between the two ends. This CDR3 spans 13 amino acids. In germline, CDR1 is MNHEY, CDR2 SVGAGI. CDR3 in DNA: TGTGCCAGCAGTTACGGGGCAGATGAGGCCCAGTACTTC. Translating it yields CASSYGADEAQYF.

This rearrangement joins TRBV29-1 to TRBJ2-2, with 8 positions matching TRBD2. With 2 bases clipped from V and 6 bases from J, the junction kept 8 bases outside the gene matches. CDR1 and CDR2 (germline): SQVTM, ANQGSEA. CDR3 length equals 15 residues. CDR3 nucleotide sequence: TGCAGCGTTGAATTGGAGCGGGAGACAGCCGGGGAGCTGTTTTTT. Residues: CSVELERETAGELFF.

V is TRBV5-1 and J is TRBJ2-7; the D gene is possibly TRBD2 (6 bases). Germline V gene sequence: CDR1 SGHRS, CDR2 YFSETQ. The CDR3 sequence is 17 residues long. Trimming pared 0 bases from V and 3 bases from J, leaving 19 bases between. This CDR3 is CASSLEGGASGYYEQYF. The DNA for the CDR3 is TGCGCCAGCAGCTTGGAGGGCGGGGCCAGCGGCTACTACGAGCAGTACTTC.

The V and J genes are TRBV27 and TRBJ2-3; 9 positions agree with TRBD2. The junction had 3 bases not matched to a gene; V was cut back by 6 bases and J by 2 bases. The CDR3 has 14 amino acids. Germline lookup yields CDR1 MNHEY and CDR2 SMNVEV (reference sequence). The DNA of the CDR3 is TGTGCCAGCAGAGCGGGGGGCCTCACAGATACGCAGTATTTT. It codes for CASRAGGLTDTQYF.

The genes are TRBV9 and TRBJ2-7; D is uncertain. The germline V gene has CDR1 SGDLS and CDR2 YYNGEE. The CDR3 sequence is 14 residues long. Trimming shortened V by 4 bases and J by 5 bases, and 16 bases separated the two germline ends. In DNA, the CDR3 is TGTGCCAGCAGCCCCGACTGGCCTTCCCACGAGCAGTACTTC. Its protein is CASSPDWPSHEQYF.

The chain uses TRBV29-1 and TRBJ2-1; D uncertain. V was trimmed by 0 bases and J by 9 bases, leaving 9 bases between them. The CDR3 is made up of 12 amino acids. The germline V gene encodes CDR1 SQVTM and CDR2 ANQGSEA. In DNA, the CDR3 is TGCAGCGTTGAAGAAAAGGACCTTGAGCAGTTCTTC. Its protein product is CSVEEKDLEQFF.

The chain uses TRBV6-5 and TRBJ1-4, with 8 bases identical to TRBD1. The trim removed 8 bases at V and 8 bases at J, leaving 7 bases unmatched. The CDR3 spans 13 residues. Germline CDR1 and CDR2: MNHEY and SVGAGI. The CDR3 DNA is TGTGCCAGCGTCGGACAGGGAGGAGAAAAACTGTTTTTT. This sequence encodes CASVGQGGEKLFF.

The chain couples TRBV27 to TRBJ1-4; the D is unclear. V lost 4 bases and J lost 7, with 13 bases in between. This CDR3 contains 14 residues. Germline CDR1 and CDR2: MNHEY and SMNVEV (reference sequence). CDR3 in amino acids: CASSSGVGGEKLFF. CDR3 coding DNA: TGTGCCAGCAGTTCTGGGGTCGGCGGTGAAAAACTGTTTTTT.

A remark on this clone: The same CDR3 is also encoded by other DNA sequences in this sample. The rearrangement joins TRBV7-3 to TRBJ2-1; 7 bases are shared with TRBD2. Germline values: CDR1 SGHTA, CDR2 FQGTGA. The V gene end was trimmed by 3 bases and the J gene end by 4 bases; junction bases not matched to a gene: 0. This CDR3 is built from 13 residues. This CDR3 is CASSLGLYNEQFF. The CDR3, as DNA: TGTGCCAGCAGCTTGGGACTATACAATGAGCAGTTCTTC.

Note on this clone: Other DNA sequences in this specimen translate into the identical CDR3. This chain uses TRBV25-1 with TRBJ2-1; no definite D call. CDR3 length: 12 residues. The ends were cut back, 0 bases at V and 8 bases at J, with 5 bases in the middle. Per germline, CDR1 MGHDK and CDR2 SYGVNS. CDR3 nucleotide sequence: TGTGCCAGCAGTGAATATGGCGATGAGCAGTTCTTC. Protein sequence: CASSEYGDEQFF.

V is TRBV6-1 and J is TRBJ2-7, with D possibly TRBD2 on 6 matching bases. The CDR3 length is 15 residues. The germline V gene encodes CDR1 MNHNS and CDR2 SASEGT. Trimming took 6 bases from V and 0 from J, leaving 15 bases between them. The chain's CDR3 is CASSSSVSSSYEQYF. CDR3 bases: TGTGCCAGCAGCTCTAGCGTCTCAAGCTCCTACGAGCAGTACTTC.

This chain links TRBV2 with TRBJ1-1, with D uncertain. Trimming removed 9 bases at V and 2 bases at J, with 10 bases between. Germline CDR1 and CDR2: SNHLY and FYNNEI. The CDR3 runs to 12 residues. The CDR3 region is CARVEENTEAFF. The CDR3 bases are TGTGCCAGGGTGGAGGAAAACACTGAAGCTTTCTTT.

About this clone itself: The same CDR3 can be traced to other DNA sequences in this sample. The V call is TRBV28, the J call TRBJ2-7, with TRBD1 matching over 9 bases. Germline lookup yields CDR1 MDHEN and CDR2 SYDVKM. Trimming took 2 bases from V and 3 from J; bases not matched to a gene: 2. The CDR3 sequence is 14 residues long. The CDR3 is CASSLTGGLYEQYF. For the CDR3, the DNA is TGTGCCAGCAGTTTAACAGGGGGCCTCTACGAGCAGTACTTC.

A few counts support this clone. This chain uses TRBV30 with TRBJ1-6; weak D call: TRBD1 (5 bases). Germline V gene lookup returns CDR1 GTSNPN and CDR2 SVGIG (reference sequence). V was cut by 0 bases and J by 14 bases, with 14 bases left in between. The CDR3 is 13 residues long. The CDR3: CAWSVHEGPTLHF. The CDR3 bases are TGTGCCTGGAGTGTACACGAGGGGCCCACCCTCCACTTT.

The chain combines TRBV5-1 with TRBJ1-4, with TRBD1 as a possible D gene (5 bases). This CDR3 comprises 15 residues. Germline CDR1 SGHRS, CDR2 YFSETQ. V was shortened by 2 bases and J by 3 bases, with 11 bases between the two germline ends. CDR3 in DNA: TGCGCCAGCAGCTTTCGTGGGGGACCTAATGAAAAACTGTTTTTT. Its protein is CASSFRGGPNEKLFF.

The chain has TRBV5-4 and TRBJ1-1; 9 bases are shared with TRBD1. With V trimmed by 0 bases and J by 2 bases, 5 bases remained unmatched. CDR1 is SGHNT and CDR2 is YYREEE in the germline V gene (reference sequence). CDR3 length equals 16 residues. The CDR3 region is CASSLARGQGNTEAFF. The CDR3 bases are TGTGCCAGCAGCTTGGCCAGGGGACAGGGAAACACTGAAGCTTTCTTT. Full variable domain (missing parts from reference TRBV5-4 and TRBJ1-1): ETGVTQSPTHLIKTRGQQVTLRCSSQSGHNTVSWYQQALGQGPQFIFQYYREEENGRGNFPPRFSGLQFPNYSSELNVNALELDDSALYLCASSLARGQGNTEAFFGQGTRLTVV.

The J gene is TRBJ1-2, the V gene TRBV27; D is unresolved. This CDR3 is 12 amino acids long. Germline V gives CDR1 MNHEY, CDR2 SMNVEV (reference sequence). The V end was cut by 5 bases, the J end by 0 bases, with 4 bases between. Here the CDR3 DNA reads TGTGCCAGCAGTCCTACTAACTATGGCTACACCTTC. The encoded protein is CASSPTNYGYTF.

In regard to this clone: Within the sample, other DNA sequences also encode this same CDR3. The chain has TRBV30 and TRBJ1-6; D unclear. Germline CDR1 reads GTSNPN; CDR2 reads SVGIG (reference sequence). This CDR3 has 13 residues. The V gene lost 0 bases and the J gene lost 6 bases, with 6 bases spanning the gap. CDR3 sequence: CAWSVDRNSPLHF. CDR3 DNA: TGTGCCTGGAGTGTTGATCGTAATTCACCCCTCCACTTT.

A note on this clone: Distinct nucleotide sequences in the sample also encode this CDR3. CDR3 sequence (DNA): TGTGCCAGTTCGGGGGGTAGCACAGATACGCAGTATTTT. Translation gives CASSGGSTDTQYF. The chain has TRBV27 and TRBJ2-3, with TRBD2 matching over 7 bases. After removal of 9 bases from V and 0 bases from J, the junction contained 3 bases not matched to a gene. CDR1 and CDR2 (germline): MNHEY, SMNVEV (reference sequence). The CDR3 has 13 residues.

The V gene is TRBV9, the J gene TRBJ1-6; 7 positions match TRBD1. V dropped 3 bases and J dropped 10; count of bases not matched to a gene: 16. CDR1 is SGDLS, CDR2 YYNGEE, per germline. The CDR3 is 17 residues long. The DNA of the CDR3 is TGTGCCAGCAGCGCCGAGGGGGAAACAGGGGTGGGATCACCCCTCCACTTT. Its translation is CASSAEGETGVGSPLHF.

The V gene is TRBV7-9, the J gene TRBJ1-3; the match to TRBD1 covers 8 bases. This CDR3 is built from 17 residues. CDR1 SEHNR and CDR2 FQNEAQ come from the germline V gene (reference sequence). With 2 bases clipped from V and 0 bases from J, the junction kept 6 bases outside the gene matches. Here the CDR3 DNA reads TGTGCCAGCAGCTTACTGACAGGGGCACTCTCTGGAAACACCATATATTTT. Its translation: CASSLLTGALSGNTIYF.

As for this clone: This likely reflects a read error, since a far larger clone is one base away. Other DNA sequences in the same sample also yield this CDR3. The chain links TRBV2 to TRBJ2-2; a weak D match, TRBD2 (6 bases). Germline CDR1 and CDR2: SNHLY and FYNNEI. V lost 4 bases and J 6 bases, leaving 15 bases between the germline ends. The CDR3 covers 15 residues. The CDR3: CASSGGEVVPGELFF. The CDR3 DNA sequence: TGTGCCAGCAGTGGGGGGGAAGTGGTTCCCGGGGAGCTGTTTTTT.

The chain uses TRBV4-1 and TRBJ2-7; 11 bases align to TRBD2. This CDR3 is 17 amino acids long. The germline V gene encodes CDR1 MGHRA and CDR2 YSYEKL. Trimming at V came to 3 bases and at J to 0 bases, leaving 7 bases not matched to a gene. The CDR3 loop reads CASSQVTSGVSSYEQYF. DNA of the CDR3: TGCGCCAGCAGCCAGGTGACTAGCGGGGTGAGCTCCTACGAGCAGTACTTC.